This T cell receptor beta chain is from a study of CD8+ T cells in alopecia areata. Regarding the study as a whole: Tofacitinib significantly lowered scalp clonality and expanded CD8+ clones among the top 100.

Note on this clone: Its antigen remains unknown.

Germline assignment: CDR1 SGHVS and CDR2 FQNEAQ. The CDR3 length is 14 residues. V lost 5 bases to trimming and J lost 4 bases, with 11 bases between them. Treatment reported: oral pan-JAK inhibitor, 5-10 mg twice daily. Both peripheral blood and punch biopsies of lesional scalp skin were obtained from patients who had alopecia areata. RNA was isolated and reverse transcribed to cDNA, the sequencing template. Sequencing was performed with immunoSEQ multiplex PCR; in TCRdb, only in-frame clones are kept and a portion is missing. Of approximately 180,000 clones listed, 58% are singletons. The TCR originated in a human donor with alopecia areata. The sample was CD4+ T cells sorted from blood, taken at approximately week 60, from a patient treated with tofacitinib. The V and J genes are TRBV7-8 and TRBJ2-2; D not certain. The CDR3 DNA reads as TGTGCCAGCAGCCGAGAAGGGCCCACCGGGGAGCTGTTTTTT. It codes for CASSREGPTGELFF.